The clone carrying this T cell receptor (beta chain) is medium-sized by share. Its antigen is unknown. The V and J ends lost 2 bases and 9 bases respectively, with 13 bases between them. CDR1 is MNHEY, CDR2 SVGAGI, per germline. This CDR3 has 13 residues. This record comes from a study of a mutant IDH1 vaccine in newly diagnosed glioma. Whole-study context: It was radiotherapy, temozolomide, or both that patients received previously, with most receiving both.

General study points: Researchers report vaccine-induced immune responses in about 93% of patients.

Clones were sequenced by immunoSEQ multiplex PCR, and TCRdb holds only the in-frame ones, with some missing. Of 80,000 to 100,000 clones in the sample, around 80% are singletons; the top ten hold roughly 5.3%. Time point here: baseline, week 1 (first vaccination visit). Treatment: pre-vaccination baseline after standard-of-care therapy. Each of the donors came in with new WHO grade 3 or 4 astrocytomas that were IDH1-mutant and ATRX-lost. The V gene is TRBV6-5, the J gene TRBJ1-1; weak D call: TRBD1 (5 bases). The sequencing used PBMCs, collected from a glioma patient treated with radiotherapy, temozolomide or both. The TCR comes from a man in his forties with glioma. Some clones in this sample may be carry-over from other donors' samples. CDR3 nucleotides: TGTGCCAGCAGTTACGAAGGGACGGCAAAAGCTTTCTTT. It translates to CASSYEGTAKAFF.